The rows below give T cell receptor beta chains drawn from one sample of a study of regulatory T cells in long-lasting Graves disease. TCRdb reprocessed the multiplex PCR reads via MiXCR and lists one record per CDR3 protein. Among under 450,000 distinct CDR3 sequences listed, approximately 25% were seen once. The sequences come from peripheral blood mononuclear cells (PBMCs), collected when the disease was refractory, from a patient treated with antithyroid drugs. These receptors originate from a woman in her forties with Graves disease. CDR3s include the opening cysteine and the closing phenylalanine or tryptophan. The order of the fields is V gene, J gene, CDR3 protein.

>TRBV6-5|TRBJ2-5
CASSYGDRTGWTQYF
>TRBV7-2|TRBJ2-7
CASSADAQRLAYEQYF
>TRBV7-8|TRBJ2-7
CASSLGTSARVAEQYF
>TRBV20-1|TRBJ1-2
CSATGDSTNYGYTF
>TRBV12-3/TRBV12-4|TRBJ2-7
CASSLKGITEGLRYEQYF
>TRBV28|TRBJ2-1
CASSSTPGTGRGNEQFF
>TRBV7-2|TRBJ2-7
CASSLYFGPSYEQYF
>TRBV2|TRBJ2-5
CASSVLHGAETQYF
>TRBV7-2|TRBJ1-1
CASSLVGRVKSEAFF
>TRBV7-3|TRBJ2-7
CASSLLAESSYEQYF
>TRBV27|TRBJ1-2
CASSSAQGSYGYTF
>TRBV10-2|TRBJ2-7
CASNPGTPYYEQYF
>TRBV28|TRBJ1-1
CASSLGNWFRDTEAFF
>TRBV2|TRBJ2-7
CASTVAGGPSYEQHF
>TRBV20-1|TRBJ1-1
CSARGGGQDTEAFF
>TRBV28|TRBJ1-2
CASSLWPQGDGYTF
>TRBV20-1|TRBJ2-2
CSATGTGRIGELFF
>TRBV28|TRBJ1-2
CASQRDKGGGYTF
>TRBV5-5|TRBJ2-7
CASSSRGLGTYEQYF
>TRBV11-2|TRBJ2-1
CASSARLAGEQFF
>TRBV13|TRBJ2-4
CASSIRTGAKNIQYF
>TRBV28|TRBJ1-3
CASSLGGSLSGNTIYF
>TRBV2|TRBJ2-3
CASSTGTGRTDTQYF
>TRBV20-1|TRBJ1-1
CSASPTPSEAFF
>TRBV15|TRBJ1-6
CATSRDRGVVRSPLHF
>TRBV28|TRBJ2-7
CASRGWGDRQLYEQYF
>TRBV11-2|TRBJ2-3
CASLLARGVTSTDTQYF
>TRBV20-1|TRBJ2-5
CSARHLLAEIQETQYF
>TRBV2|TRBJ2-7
CASSGGWAYEQYF
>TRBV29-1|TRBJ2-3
CSVEGTLLNTQYF
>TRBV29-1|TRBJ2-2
CSASRQGDTGELFF
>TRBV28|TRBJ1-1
CASSPRQAHTEAFF
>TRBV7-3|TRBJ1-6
CASSPGTGVGSPLHF
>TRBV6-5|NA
CASSSGTGDYNEQFF
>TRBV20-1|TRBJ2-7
CSTISGNYEQYF
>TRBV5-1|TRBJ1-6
CASSPGQVNNSPLHF
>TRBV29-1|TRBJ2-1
CSVRPGLASGNEQFF
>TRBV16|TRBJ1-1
CASSQSLSEAFF
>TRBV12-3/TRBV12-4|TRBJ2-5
CASSLGGRIETQYF
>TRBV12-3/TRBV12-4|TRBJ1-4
CASSETGGNEKLFF